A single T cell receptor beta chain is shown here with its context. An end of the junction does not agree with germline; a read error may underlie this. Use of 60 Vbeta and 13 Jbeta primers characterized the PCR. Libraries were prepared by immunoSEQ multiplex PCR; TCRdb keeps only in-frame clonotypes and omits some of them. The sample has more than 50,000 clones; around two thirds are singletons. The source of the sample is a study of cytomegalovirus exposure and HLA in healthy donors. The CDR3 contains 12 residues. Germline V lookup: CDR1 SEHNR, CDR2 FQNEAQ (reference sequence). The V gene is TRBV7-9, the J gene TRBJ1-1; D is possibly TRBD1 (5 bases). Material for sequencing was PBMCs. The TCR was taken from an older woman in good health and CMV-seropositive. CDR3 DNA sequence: TGTTCCAGCAGCTTTTCAGGGAATGAAGCTTTCTTT. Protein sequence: CSSSFSGNEAFF.